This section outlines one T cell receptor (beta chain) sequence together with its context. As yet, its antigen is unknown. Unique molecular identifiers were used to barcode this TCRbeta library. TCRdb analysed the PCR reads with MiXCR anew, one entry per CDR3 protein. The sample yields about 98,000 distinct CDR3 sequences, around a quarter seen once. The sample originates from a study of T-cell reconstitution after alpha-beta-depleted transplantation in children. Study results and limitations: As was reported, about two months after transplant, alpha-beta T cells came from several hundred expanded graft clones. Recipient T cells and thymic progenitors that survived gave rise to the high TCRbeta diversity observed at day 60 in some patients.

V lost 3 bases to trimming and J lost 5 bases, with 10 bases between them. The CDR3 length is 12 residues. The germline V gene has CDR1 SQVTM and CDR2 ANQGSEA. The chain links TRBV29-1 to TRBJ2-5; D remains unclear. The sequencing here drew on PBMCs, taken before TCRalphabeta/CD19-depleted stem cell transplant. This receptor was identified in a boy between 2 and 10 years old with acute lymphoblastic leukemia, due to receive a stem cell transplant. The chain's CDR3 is CSVDSVGETQYF. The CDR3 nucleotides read TGCAGCGTTGACTCCGTCGGGGAGACCCAGTACTTC.